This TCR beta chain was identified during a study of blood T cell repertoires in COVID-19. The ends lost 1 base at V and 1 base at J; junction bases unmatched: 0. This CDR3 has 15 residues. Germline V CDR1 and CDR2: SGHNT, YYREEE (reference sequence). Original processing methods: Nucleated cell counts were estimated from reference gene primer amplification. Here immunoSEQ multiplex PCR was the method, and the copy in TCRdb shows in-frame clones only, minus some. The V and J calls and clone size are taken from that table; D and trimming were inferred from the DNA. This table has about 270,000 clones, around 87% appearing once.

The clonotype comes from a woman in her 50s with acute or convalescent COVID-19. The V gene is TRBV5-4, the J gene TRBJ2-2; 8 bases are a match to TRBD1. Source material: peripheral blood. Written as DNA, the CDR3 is TGTGCCAGCAGCTTGACAGGGGGGAACACCGGGGAGCTGTTTTTT. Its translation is CASSLTGGNTGELFF.